Each of the 27 T cell receptor beta chains below was sequenced from the same sample in a study of neurological immune-mediated disorders. In TCRdb, the 5' RACE reads were re-called with MiXCR into one record per CDR3 protein. Of about 92,000 distinct CDR3 sequences listed, approximately 3.5% are singletons. Sequencing was carried out using PBMCs. The origin of the receptors is a woman aged 45-60 years with multiple sclerosis.

This clonotype was seen ten or more times. The chain joins TRBV20-1 to TRBJ1-2; no clear D. Trimming stripped 5 bases from V and 3 bases from J, with 19 bases between. The CDR3 runs to 15 residues. Germline V gene sequence: CDR1 DFQATT, CDR2 SNEGSKA (reference sequence). The CDR3 loop is CSADDTAMNYYGYTF. In nucleotides, the CDR3 is TGCAGTGCTGACGACACTGCGATGAATTACTATGGCTACACCTTC.

This clonotype was recorded at least ten times. The chain recombines TRBV12-3 or TRBV12-4 with TRBJ2-5, with D perhaps being TRBD1 or TRBD2 (6 bases each). Trimming took off 5 bases at V and 5 bases at J, with 12 bases between the two ends. The CDR3 runs 13 residues. Here the CDR3 reads CASSLLGGETQYF. The CDR3 nucleotides are TGTGCCAGCAGTCTATTAGGGGGGGAGACCCAGTACTTC.

This clonotype was picked up many times. One end of the junction does not line up with germline, which may come from a read error. The chain employs TRBV7-7 and TRBJ2-5; unclear D gene. The CDR3 has 14 residues. From germline, CDR1 is SSHAT and CDR2 FNYEAQ (reference sequence). CDR3 coding DNA: TGTGCTAGCAGCTCGGGCCAGTACCAAGAGACCCAGTACTTC. Amino acid sequence: CASSSGQYQETQYF.

There are many counts of this clonotype. The CDR3 loop reads CASSLAGQGIQYF. In nucleotides, the CDR3 is TGTGCCAGCAGTTTAGCGGGACAAGGCATTCAGTACTTC. This chain links TRBV12-3 or TRBV12-4 with TRBJ2-4; possible D gene TRBD1, 6 bases. V was shortened by 0 bases and J by 9 bases, with 9 bases between the two germline ends. The CDR3 runs to 13 residues.

This clonotype was detected many times. The chain carries TRBV5-1 and TRBJ2-5; D call uncertain. The CDR3 totals 12 residues. Germline V gene lookup returns CDR1 SGHRS and CDR2 YFSETQ. Deletions cut 1 base from V and 0 bases from J, with 1 base between. DNA of the CDR3: TGCGCCAGCAGCTTGAACCAAGAGACCCAGTACTTC. It codes for CASSLNQETQYF.

This clonotype was recorded many times. The chain recombines TRBV6-5 with TRBJ1-1; 8 bases align to TRBD1. The J segment lost 2 bases and the V segment lost 4 bases, leaving 15 bases of the junction unmatched. This CDR3 comprises 18 residues. Per germline, CDR1 MNHEY and CDR2 SVGAGI. The CDR3 here is CASSSGLGRGRRNTEAFF. The CDR3, as DNA: TGTGCCAGCAGTTCGGGTCTCGGCAGGGGGCGTAGAAACACTGAAGCTTTCTTT.

This clonotype was recorded many times. This chain joins TRBV9 and TRBJ2-3, with D maybe TRBD2 (6 bases). Trimming removed 4 bases at V and 9 bases at J, with 24 bases between. CDR1 and CDR2 (germline): SGDLS, YYNGEE. The CDR3 is 16 residues long. CDR3 bases: TGTGCCAGCAGCTCCCCCCCCCGGGACTCCACCCGGACGCAGTATTTT. It yields the protein CASSSPPRDSTRTQYF.

The table lists this clonotype with many counts. This rearrangement joins TRBV5-1 to TRBJ2-6; D might be TRBD2 (5 bases). V dropped 7 bases and J dropped 2 bases, with 16 bases sitting between them. Germline V gene data show CDR1 as SGHRS and CDR2 as YFSETQ. The CDR3 consists of 16 residues. Here the CDR3 DNA reads TGCGCCAGCTCCCTTGGTCGGGGAACTGGGGCCAACGTCCTGACTTTC. Its translation: CASSLGRGTGANVLTF. Full variable domain (missing parts from reference TRBV5-1 and TRBJ2-6): KAGVTQTPRYLIKTRGQQVTLSCSPISGHRSVSWYQQTPGQGLQFLFEYFSETQRNKGNFPGRFSGRQFSNSRSEMNVSTLELGDSALYLCASSLGRGTGANVLTFGAGSRLTVL.

At least ten counts were recorded for this clonotype. This chain links TRBV20-1 with TRBJ2-2, with D possibly called TRBD1 or TRBD2 (6 bases each). The ends were cut back, 6 bases at V and 4 bases at J, with 18 bases in the middle. Germline assignment: CDR1 DFQATT and CDR2 SNEGSKA (reference sequence). The CDR3 covers 15 residues. CDR3 sequence reads: CSANKGGSGTGELFF. The DNA of the CDR3 is TGCAGTGCCAACAAGGGGGGTTCGGGCACCGGGGAGCTGTTTTTT.

This clonotype has at least ten counts. The CDR3 DNA sequence: TGCAGTGCCGGGGGTGGGTTCGCGCGGGGGGCCACGGATACGCAGTATTTT. Its protein product is CSAGGGFARGATDTQYF. The V gene is TRBV20-1, the J gene TRBJ2-3, with 8 bases that match TRBD2. CDR1 and CDR2 from the germline V gene are DFQATT and SNEGSKA (reference sequence). V was pared by 6 bases and J by 6 bases, with 20 bases of the junction left unmatched. The length of the CDR3 is 17 residues.

This clonotype occurred many times. The chain uses TRBV10-3 and TRBJ2-1; TRBD1 matches at 8 bases. The CDR3 runs to 16 residues. Germline V lookup: CDR1 ENHRY, CDR2 SYGVKD. V was clipped by 0 bases and J by 6 bases; unmatched bases: 7. The CDR3 DNA reads TGTGCCATCAGTGAGTCGGGGCAGGGGGCCTTCAATGAGCAGTTCTTC. This encodes CAISESGQGAFNEQFF.

This clonotype was observed many times. The chain uses TRBV12-5 and TRBJ1-1, with D unclear. Germline CDR1 reads LGHNT; CDR2 reads FRNRAP. There are 11 residues in the CDR3. V was shortened by 7 bases and J by 2 bases, with 5 bases between the two germline ends. The CDR3 loop reads CASAFNTEAFF. For the CDR3, the DNA is TGTGCTAGTGCCTTCAACACTGAAGCTTTCTTT.

In this sample, this clonotype turned up many times. The chain uses TRBV5-1 and TRBJ1-1; 7 bases align to TRBD1. Germline lookup yields CDR1 SGHRS and CDR2 YFSETQ. The CDR3 covers 13 residues. With V trimmed by 3 bases and J by 4 bases, 3 bases remained unmatched. For the CDR3, the DNA is TGCGCCAGCAGCTGGGCAGGGGGCACTGAAGCTTTCTTT. Its translation: CASSWAGGTEAFF.

This clonotype appeared many times. The chain carries TRBV20-1 and TRBJ2-2, with D perhaps matching TRBD1 (6 bases). V was trimmed by 3 bases and J by 0 bases, leaving 8 bases between them. The germline gives CDR1 DFQATT, CDR2 SNEGSKA (reference sequence). The CDR3 is 14 residues long. This CDR3 reads CSARGQANTGELFF. The CDR3 nucleotides are TGCAGTGCTAGGGGACAAGCGAACACCGGGGAGCTGTTTTTT.

Only a few counts were recorded for this clonotype. The chain uses TRBV6-2 or TRBV6-3 and TRBJ2-1; 11 bases match TRBD2. V shed 3 bases and J 6 bases; nucleotides not matched to a gene: 4. Germline-derived CDR1 and CDR2 are MNHEY and SVGEGT. The CDR3 consists of 15 residues. As DNA, the CDR3 is TGTGCCAGCAGTTATCGCCTAGCGGGGGGCAATGAGCAGTTCTTC. It yields the protein CASSYRLAGGNEQFF.

This clonotype has at least ten counts. The CDR3 region is CASSLYSFGVNEQFF. In DNA form, the CDR3 reads TGTGCCAGCAGCTTATACAGTTTCGGAGTCAATGAGCAGTTCTTC. V and J are TRBV7-2 and TRBJ2-1, with D unclear. Germline V CDR1 and CDR2: SGHTA, FQGNSA. V was pared by 2 bases and J by 6 bases, with 14 bases between. This CDR3 comprises 15 residues.

This clonotype was observed at least ten times. The rearrangement joins TRBV20-1 to TRBJ1-1, with 7 bases lining up with TRBD1. The CDR3 is made up of 14 amino acids. The germline CDR1 and CDR2 sequences are DFQATT and SNEGSKA (reference sequence). The junction had 8 bases not matched to a gene; V was cut back by 3 bases and J by 4 bases. DNA for the CDR3: TGCAGTGCTAGGGTACAGGGGATGGGCACTGAAGCTTTCTTT. Its protein is CSARVQGMGTEAFF.

This clonotype was seen at least ten times. The CDR3 DNA sequence: TGTGCCAGCAGAGCACAGGGACAGGGTCAGCCCCAGCATTTT. Translating gives CASRAQGQGQPQHF. V is TRBV2 and J is TRBJ1-5, with TRBD1 identical over 9 bases. The CDR3 runs to 14 residues. The ends lost 6 bases at V and 6 bases at J; junction bases unmatched: 6. Per germline, CDR1 SNHLY and CDR2 FYNNEI.

This clonotype was counted at least ten times. The chain has TRBV5-1 and TRBJ1-1; possible D gene TRBD1, 5 bases. The CDR3 runs to 15 residues. Per the germline V gene, CDR1 is SGHRS and CDR2 is YFSETQ. V was clipped by 6 bases and J by 3 bases, with 18 bases between them. This CDR3 is CASTLWGGGDTEAFF. The CDR3, as DNA: TGCGCCAGCACCCTGTGGGGGGGTGGTGACACTGAAGCTTTCTTT.

There are a few counts of this clonotype. The chain combines TRBV5-8 with TRBJ1-5; a possible D gene is TRBD1 (5 bases). Per the germline V gene, CDR1 is SGHTS and CDR2 is YDEGEE. Trimming took off 0 bases at V and 6 bases at J, with 16 bases between the two ends. The length of the CDR3 is 16 residues. The CDR3 reads CASSLVGRVITQPQHF. Here the CDR3 DNA reads TGTGCCAGCAGCTTGGTAGGCAGGGTCATCACTCAGCCCCAGCATTTT.

This clonotype was detected many times. This chain's CDR3 is CASSQGLAGLQYF. CDR3 nucleotide sequence: TGCGCCAGCAGCCAAGGCCTAGCGGGCCTTCAGTATTTT. The chain carries TRBV4-1 and TRBJ2-3; 8 bases fit TRBD2. CDR1 and CDR2 (germline): MGHRA, YSYEKL. V shed 1 base, J shed 12 bases, and the junction held 6 bases outside the gene matches. The CDR3 has 13 amino acids.

This clonotype has just a few counts. V gene TRBV6-2 or TRBV6-3 combines with J gene TRBJ1-5, with TRBD1 matching over 9 bases. Losses at the gene ends were 0 bases for V and 9 bases for J; bases not matched to a gene: 12. This CDR3 is 17 amino acids long. Germline CDR1 and CDR2: MNHEY and SVGEGT. The CDR3 DNA reads as TGTGCCAGCAGTTACTCGATCACCGGGACAGGGTTTTGGCCCCAGCATTTT. Amino acid sequence: CASSYSITGTGFWPQHF.

A word on this clonotype: A clone one base away is much larger, so this may be a read error. As DNA, the CDR3 is TGCGCCAGCAGCTACAGGGATTCAGATACGCAGTATTTT. This sequence encodes CASSYRDSDTQYF. The V and J genes are TRBV5-1 and TRBJ2-3, with D tentatively TRBD1 (6 bases). The V and J ends lost 3 bases and 4 bases respectively, with 9 bases between them. Germline CDR1 SGHRS, CDR2 YFSETQ. This CDR3 spans 13 amino acids.

This clonotype was picked up many times. The chain recombines TRBV7-2 with TRBJ2-5; 8 nucleotides agree with TRBD2. V lost 0 bases to trimming and J lost 5 bases; unmatched junction nucleotides: 2. Germline V gene sequence: CDR1 SGHTA, CDR2 FQGNSA. The CDR3 contains 14 residues. Written as DNA, the CDR3 is TGTGCCAGCAGCTTAGCCGGGGGGGTGGAGACCCAGTACTTC. The encoded protein is CASSLAGGVETQYF.

This clonotype has at least ten counts. The V call is TRBV20-1, the J call TRBJ2-5; the D is unclear. Trimming stripped 2 bases from V and 5 bases from J, with 6 bases between. Germline values: CDR1 DFQATT, CDR2 SNEGSKA (reference sequence). This CDR3 contains 11 residues. The chain's CDR3 is CSARLGETQYF. CDR3 bases: TGCAGTGCTAGATTGGGGGAGACCCAGTACTTC.

This clonotype was picked up many times. The gene calls are TRBV12-3 or TRBV12-4 and TRBJ1-2; D is undetermined. The V end was cut by 5 bases, the J end by 7 bases, with 11 bases between. The CDR3 is 12 amino acids. The CDR3: CASSPLGLGYTF. CDR3 DNA: TGTGCCAGCAGTCCCTTAGGACTTGGCTACACCTTC.

This clonotype was picked up many times. V is TRBV6-6 and J is TRBJ2-1, with D unresolved. Trimming pared 4 bases from V and 0 bases from J, leaving 10 bases between. Germline CDR1 and CDR2: MNHNY and SVGAGI (reference sequence). The CDR3 is 15 residues long. The CDR3 sequence is CASSWGRSSYNEQFF. The CDR3 DNA sequence: TGTGCCAGCAGTTGGGGTAGGAGCTCCTACAATGAGCAGTTCTTC.